The clone carrying this T cell receptor (delta chain) appeared a few times. It is likely a read error: a sequence one base away is far more abundant. Within the sample, other DNA sequences also encode this same CDR3. This sample stems from a study of gamma-delta T cells after stem cell transplantation. TCRdb re-called clones from the RT-PCR reads using CATT. The sample has roughly 840 delta-chain clones, roughly 3.3% seen once. This CDR3 region has 16 residues. The germline CDR1 and CDR2 sequences are GEAIGNYY and EKD. Sample: gamma-delta T cells. This receptor was identified in a human donor. It is not recorded whose cells these are; they may come from a transplant donor. The chain recombines TRDV2 with TRDJ1; 7 bases are shared with TRDD3. In DNA form, the CDR3 reads TGTGCATGTGACACCGCTGGGGGCCCTTACACCGATAAACTCATCTTT. This codes for CACDTAGGPYTDKLIF.